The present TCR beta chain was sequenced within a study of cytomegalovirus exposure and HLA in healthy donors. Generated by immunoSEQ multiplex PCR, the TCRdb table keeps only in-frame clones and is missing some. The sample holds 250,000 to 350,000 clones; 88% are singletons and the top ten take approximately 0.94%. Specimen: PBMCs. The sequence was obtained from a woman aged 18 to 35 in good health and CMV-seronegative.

This chain's CDR3 is CASSIDSSYEQYF. The CDR3 DNA follows: TGTGCCAGTAGTATCGACAGCTCCTACGAGCAGTACTTC. The rearrangement joins TRBV19 to TRBJ2-7; tentatively, D is TRBD1 (5 bases). The germline V gene encodes CDR1 LNHDA and CDR2 SQIVND (reference sequence). Trimming removed 3 bases from V and 0 bases from J, with 6 bases in between. The CDR3 runs to 13 residues. The full variable domain, its missing parts supplied by reference TRBV19 and TRBJ2-7, is DGGITQSPKYLFRKEGQNVTLSCEQNLNHDAMYWYRQDPGQGLRLIYYSQIVNDFQKGDIAEGYSVSREKKESFPLTVTSAQKNPTAFYLCASSIDSSYEQYFGPGTRLTVT.